The T cell receptor beta chain described here comes from a study of CD8+ T cells in alopecia areata. Study outcomes and limitations: Clonality in the scalp and expanded CD8+ clones ranked among the top 100 were significantly decreased by tofacitinib. Sequences from scalp samples also cover resident alphabeta T cells of normal skin. Scalp and blood samples kept many expanded lesional clones throughout tofacitinib. Higher clonality than in normal scalp was seen in lesional scalp, especially alopecia totalis/universalis.

This sample's treatment: oral pan-JAK inhibitor, 5-10 mg twice daily. In regard to this clone: The antigen is undetermined.

RNA was extracted and reverse transcribed into cDNA as the sequencing template. Libraries were prepared by immunoSEQ multiplex PCR; TCRdb keeps only in-frame clonotypes and omits some of them. The table shows under 95,000 clones, with 70% to 80% occurring only once. This CDR3 has 13 residues. The germline CDR1 and CDR2 sequences are SGHVS and FNYEAQ. Trimming left V 1 base short and J 1 base short, with 4 bases between. The J gene is TRBJ1-1, the V gene TRBV7-6, with D unclear. Sequenced material: CD8+ T cells sorted from blood, taken at week 44, from a patient treated with tofacitinib. The TCR was taken from a human donor with alopecia areata. The CDR3 spells CASSLEGNTEAFF. CDR3 DNA sequence: TGTGCCAGCAGCTTAGAGGGGAACACTGAAGCTTTCTTT.